Presented here are 21 T cell receptor beta chains from one specimen sequenced in a study of identical twins (dated by TCRdb to about 2016). Library preparation used 5' RACE. The instrument given in TCRdb is Illumina HiSeq 2000. TCRdb reanalyzed the raw reads on its own, using fastp at Q25 for trimming and MiXCR for clone calling, and kept in-frame beta chains. Records with the same CDR3 protein are collapsed into one entry carrying the most frequent genes and DNA. Recorded for this sample are 200,000 to 300,000 distinct CDR3 sequences; roughly a tenth of them occurred a single time. The ten largest clones represent 10% of the sample. The sequenced sample was memory T cells sorted from blood. The sample's cell subset or site label, decoded: CD45RO+ enriched T cells. These receptors were taken from a middle-aged man in good health.

This chain uses TRBV29-1 with TRBJ2-7; 8 bases are shared with TRBD1. The V and J ends lost 6 bases and 5 bases, in that order; junction bases with no gene match: 9. The V gene's germline CDR1 is SQVTM and CDR2 ANQGSEA. The CDR3 contains 13 residues. CDR3 in amino acids: CSVGPRGLNEQYF. The CDR3 region has the DNA TGCAGCGTGGGCCCCAGGGGGCTCAACGAGCAGTACTTC.

This clonotype was seen a handful of times. The V gene is TRBV12-3 or TRBV12-4, the J gene TRBJ1-1, with TRBD1 matching 10 bases. This CDR3 comprises 14 residues. J gave up 5 bases and V 3 bases, and 3 bases lay outside the gene matches. The CDR3 nucleotides read TGTGCCAGCAGTTTGGGACAGGGGTTTACTGAAGCTTTCTTT. Protein: CASSLGQGFTEAFF.

V gene TRBV28 combines with J gene TRBJ1-2, with D possibly matching TRBD1 (5 bases). The CDR3 sequence is 14 residues long. CDR1 and CDR2 from the germline V gene are MDHEN and SYDVKM. Deletions cut 3 bases from V and 4 bases from J, with 12 bases between. The CDR3 region is CASSFSGDAYGYTF. CDR3 sequence (DNA): TGTGCCAGCAGTTTTTCGGGGGATGCCTATGGCTACACCTTC.

This clonotype appeared many times. CDR3 in DNA: TGTGCCACCGGAGCAGGAAACAATTCACCCCTCCACTTT. This codes for CATGAGNNSPLHF. This rearrangement joins TRBV28 to TRBJ1-6; D is unclear. Germline values: CDR1 MDHEN, CDR2 SYDVKM. This CDR3 is built from 13 residues. Deletions cut 10 bases from V and 7 bases from J, with 14 bases between.

This clonotype was observed a few times. V gene TRBV7-8 combines with J gene TRBJ1-5; 7 bases are a match to TRBD1. This CDR3 contains 15 residues. Germline CDR1 reads SGHVS; CDR2 reads FQNEAQ. V dropped 5 bases and J dropped 6; count of bases not matched to a gene: 10. CDR3: CASSVAGAGGQPQHF. The CDR3 DNA sequence: TGTGCCAGCAGCGTGGCCGGGGCAGGGGGTCAGCCCCAGCATTTT.

This clonotype occurred a few times. This chain uses TRBV7-2 with TRBJ1-5; D gene ambiguous. Germline values: CDR1 SGHTA, CDR2 FQGNSA. Deletions cut 5 bases from V and 3 bases from J, with 14 bases between. The CDR3 sequence is 15 residues long. CDR3 sequence (DNA): TGTGCCAGCAGCCCGCAGCCAGGCCCCAATCAGCCCCAGCATTTT. Protein sequence: CASSPQPGPNQPQHF.

V usage is TRBV30 and J usage is TRBJ2-7; 9 bases fit TRBD1. Unmatched junction bases numbered 5, after V lost 5 bases and J lost 3 bases. CDR3 length equals 13 residues. Looked up from germline, CDR1 is GTSNPN and CDR2 is SVGIG (reference sequence). CDR3 DNA: TGTGCCTGGCTCCGACAGGGGGGCTACGAGCAGTACTTC. Protein: CAWLRQGGYEQYF.

This clonotype has a handful of counts. V is TRBV7-2 and J is TRBJ2-7, with D maybe TRBD2 (6 bases). This CDR3 comprises 16 residues. CDR1 and CDR2 from the germline V gene are SGHTA and FQGNSA. The V end lost 5 bases, the J end lost 0 bases, and 17 bases lay between the germline ends. The DNA for the CDR3 is TGTGCCAGCAGCGACCGAAGGGACTTAAGCTCCTACGAGCAGTACTTC. This sequence encodes CASSDRRDLSSYEQYF.

This clonotype was seen at least ten times. The J gene is TRBJ1-2, the V gene TRBV20-1; D not resolved. V shed 6 bases and J shed 1 base, with 12 bases lying between them. Germline CDR1 reads DFQATT; CDR2 reads SNEGSKA (reference sequence). CDR3 length: 13 amino acids. Here the CDR3 DNA reads TGCAGTGCCATAGCGAACTTTAACTATGGCTACACCTTC. It yields the protein CSAIANFNYGYTF.

Many counts were recorded for this clonotype. The rearrangement uses TRBV29-1 and TRBJ2-5; maybe TRBD1 (6 bases). Trimming left V 1 base short and J 4 bases short, with 13 bases between. This CDR3 has 14 amino acids. Germline V lookup: CDR1 SQVTM, CDR2 ANQGSEA. CDR3 residues: CSVEGQQGGETQYF. DNA of the CDR3: TGCAGCGTTGAAGGCCAACAGGGTGGAGAGACCCAGTACTTC. Using reference TRBV29-1 and TRBJ2-5 for the parts outside the CDR3, the full variable domain is SAVISQKPSRDICQRGTSLTIQCQVDSQVTMMFWYRQQPGQSLTLIATANQGSEATYESGFVIDKFPISRPNLTFSTLTVSNMSPEDSSIYLCSVEGQQGGETQYFGPGTRLLVL.

This clonotype has at least ten counts. V usage is TRBV12-3 or TRBV12-4 and J usage is TRBJ2-3; tentatively, D is TRBD2 (6 bases). Trimming pared 4 bases from V and 1 base from J, leaving 6 bases between. This CDR3 is built from 13 residues. The CDR3 sequence is CASSSGGTDTQYF. Written as DNA, the CDR3 is TGTGCCAGCAGTTCGGGGGGCACAGATACGCAGTATTTT.

This clonotype showed up many times. CDR3 sequence reads: CASSPGQGAGSGELFF. The CDR3 bases are TGTGCCAGCAGTCCCGGACAGGGGGCAGGGTCCGGGGAGCTGTTTTTT. The chain recombines TRBV28 with TRBJ2-2, with 11 nucleotides matching TRBD1. V was pared by 5 bases and J by 6 bases, with 8 bases of the junction left unmatched. Germline loops: CDR1 MDHEN, CDR2 SYDVKM. CDR3 length equals 16 residues.

The sample holds a few counts of this clonotype. This sequence joins TRBV7-2 and TRBJ1-2; 9 bases are a match to TRBD1. Germline V gene sequence: CDR1 SGHTA, CDR2 FQGNSA. With V trimmed by 3 bases and J by 2 bases, 7 bases remained unmatched. The CDR3 contains 16 residues. The CDR3 loop is CASSLTGGRKNYGYTF. DNA for the CDR3: TGTGCCAGCAGCTTGACAGGGGGTAGAAAAAACTATGGCTACACCTTC. The full variable domain, its missing parts supplied by reference TRBV7-2 and TRBJ1-2, is GAGVSQSPSNKVTEKGKDVELRCDPISGHTALYWYRQSLGQGLEFLIYFQGNSAPDKSGLPSDRFSAERTGGSVSTLTIQRTQQEDSAVYLCASSLTGGRKNYGYTFGSGTRLTVV.

The rearrangement links TRBV4-2 to TRBJ1-1; TRBD1 matches 7 bases. This CDR3 contains 15 residues. The trim removed 6 bases at V and 4 bases at J, leaving 11 bases unmatched. CDR1 LGHNA and CDR2 YNFKEQ come from the germline V gene. CDR3 loop: CASRRGPGEGTEAFF. The CDR3, as DNA: TGTGCCAGCAGAAGGGGGCCGGGGGAAGGCACTGAAGCTTTCTTT.

This clonotype was counted many times. This chain uses TRBV20-1 with TRBJ1-4; D not certain. Per the germline V gene, CDR1 is DFQATT and CDR2 is SNEGSKA (reference sequence). There are 13 residues in the CDR3. Trimming removed 5 bases from V and 7 bases from J, with 14 bases in between. The CDR3 DNA follows: TGCAGTGCTCCCGGCGGAGTTCGTGAAAAACTGTTTTTT. This encodes CSAPGGVREKLFF.

The chain recombines TRBV28 with TRBJ2-1; 8 bases align to TRBD2. This CDR3 is built from 15 residues. The germline V gene encodes CDR1 MDHEN and CDR2 SYDVKM. V lost 8 bases to trimming and J lost 3 bases; unmatched junction nucleotides: 9. The CDR3 spells CASATGGRVYNEQFF. The CDR3 nucleotides read TGTGCCAGCGCCACGGGGGGGCGCGTCTACAATGAGCAGTTCTTC.

The J gene is TRBJ2-2, the V gene TRBV2; D gene uncertain. Trimming removed 1 base from V and 6 bases from J, with 12 bases in between. The germline gives CDR1 SNHLY, CDR2 FYNNEI. The CDR3 length is 15 residues. Here the CDR3 DNA reads TGTGCCAGCAGTGAAGTCCCTCAAGGCGCCGGGGAGCTGTTTTTT. This sequence encodes CASSEVPQGAGELFF.

This clonotype was counted between two and nine times. The CDR3 loop is CATSRGGTNTGELFF. For the CDR3, the DNA is TGTGCCACCAGCAGAGGTGGGACTAACACCGGGGAGCTGTTTTTT. The chain recombines TRBV15 with TRBJ2-2; D perhaps matches TRBD2 (6 bases). The germline V gene encodes CDR1 LNHNV and CDR2 YYDKDF (reference sequence). Trimming took off 1 base at V and 2 bases at J, with 8 bases between the two ends. The CDR3 sequence is 15 residues long.

This clonotype was detected only a few times. DNA for the CDR3: TGTGCCTGGAGTCGGAGGGGCGCCTCTCTAATGAACACTGAAGCTTTCTTT. Translation gives CAWSRRGASLMNTEAFF. The gene calls are TRBV30 and TRBJ1-1, with D possibly TRBD1 on 5 matching bases. The V end was cut by 2 bases, the J end by 0 bases, with 19 bases between. The germline gives CDR1 GTSNPN, CDR2 SVGIG (reference sequence). The CDR3 is made up of 17 amino acids. The entire variable domain, with the rest obtained from reference TRBV30 and TRBJ1-1, is as follows: SQTIHQWPATLVQPVGSPLSLECTVEGTSNPNLYWYRQAAGRGLQLLFYSVGIGQISSEVPQNLSASRPQDRQFILSSKKLLLSDSGFYLCAWSRRGASLMNTEAFFGQGTRLTVV.

This clonotype was seen a handful of times. V is TRBV28 and J is TRBJ2-3; a weak D match, TRBD2 (5 bases). Germline assignment: CDR1 MDHEN and CDR2 SYDVKM. The CDR3 extends over 14 amino acids. Trimming stripped 10 bases from V and 0 bases from J, with 14 bases between. CDR3 in amino acids: CATHGVYSTDTQYF. The CDR3 coding sequence is TGTGCCACCCACGGGGTCTATAGCACAGATACGCAGTATTTT.

The sample holds many counts of this clonotype. The gene calls are TRBV5-1 and TRBJ2-5; D gene unclear. Germline CDR1 is SGHRS and CDR2 is YFSETQ. The CDR3 loop spans 12 amino acids. V was trimmed by 9 bases and J by 3 bases, leaving 12 bases between them. DNA of the CDR3: TGCGCCAACTATTGGAAAGAAGAGACCCAGTACTTC. It specifies CANYWKEETQYF.